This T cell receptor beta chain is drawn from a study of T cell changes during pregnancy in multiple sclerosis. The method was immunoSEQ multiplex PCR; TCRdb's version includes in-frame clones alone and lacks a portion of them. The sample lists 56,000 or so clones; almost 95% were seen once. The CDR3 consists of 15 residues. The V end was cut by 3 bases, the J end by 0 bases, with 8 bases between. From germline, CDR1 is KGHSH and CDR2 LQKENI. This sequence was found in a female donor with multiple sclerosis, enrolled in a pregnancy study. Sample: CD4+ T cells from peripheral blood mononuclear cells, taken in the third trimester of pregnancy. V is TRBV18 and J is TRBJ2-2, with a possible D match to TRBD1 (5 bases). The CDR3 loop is CASSPAGTNTGELFF. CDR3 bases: TGTGCCAGCTCACCCGCAGGGACGAACACCGGGGAGCTGTTTTTT.